This T cell receptor (beta chain) was retrieved from a study of PD-1 blockade in classical Hodgkin lymphoma. Study context: Nivolumab was administered to patients intravenously at 3 mg/kg every 2 weeks.

Noted time point: cycle 4 day 1 (C4D1), after less than 7 weeks of nivolumab. Following autologous stem cell transplantation, relapse occurred in every patient, and exposure to brentuximab vedotin varied. Magnetic negative selection was used to purify CD4+ T cells from PBMCs that had been thawed. Progressive disease, partial response or complete response was each patient's best response. Generated by immunoSEQ multiplex PCR, the TCRdb table keeps only in-frame clones and is missing some. This sample carries approximately 9,000 clones, 75% of them seen once, and the ten largest clones take under 5.5%. The study, taken as a whole, reports: The CD4+ diversity rise by C4D1 was clearest in complete responders. Newly diagnosed patients reportedly trailed healthy donors in baseline TCR diversity.

Points on this clone: Its antigen is currently unknown.

There are 11 residues in the CDR3. The ends were cut back, 4 bases at V and 2 bases at J, with 2 bases in the middle. Looked up from germline, CDR1 is MNHEY and CDR2 is SVGAGI. The material sequenced was CD4+ T cells from blood, taken before the fourth cycle of nivolumab. The chain uses TRBV6-5 and TRBJ1-2; the D is unclear. This TCR was sampled from a human donor with classical Hodgkin lymphoma. The CDR3 reads CASSLNYGYTF. CDR3 nucleotide sequence: TGTGCCAGCAGTTTGAACTATGGCTACACCTTC.